Below are 17 T cell receptor beta chains sequenced from a single sample in a study of cytomegalovirus exposure and HLA in healthy donors. The study ran its PCR with 60 Vbeta and 13 Jbeta primers. Sequencing was performed with immunoSEQ multiplex PCR; in TCRdb, only in-frame clones are kept and a portion is missing. The sample yields about 240,000 clones, 80% to 85% seen once. Sample: PBMCs. The receptors originated from a woman aged 55-69 years in good health and CMV-seropositive.

Here the CDR3 DNA reads TGCGCCAGCACAGGTTTTGCTGAGCAGTTCTTC. It yields the protein CASTGFAEQFF. The rearrangement links TRBV5-1 to TRBJ2-1, with D hard to call. The CDR3 is 11 residues long. V was cut by 6 bases and J by 9 bases, with 10 bases left in between. The V gene's germline CDR1 is SGHRS and CDR2 YFSETQ.

The V and J genes are TRBV27 and TRBJ2-1, with a tentative D call TRBD1 (5 bases). The CDR3 is 16 amino acids. CDR1 MNHEY and CDR2 SMNVEV come from the germline V gene (reference sequence). V lost 3 bases, J lost 4 bases, and 16 bases lay in between. CDR3 sequence (DNA): TGTGCCAGCAGTTTCGAAAGACTCCAGGGATACAATGAGCAGTTCTTC. It codes for CASSFERLQGYNEQFF.

The V and J genes are TRBV19 and TRBJ1-1, with D uncertain. V shed 5 bases and J shed 5 bases, with 18 bases lying between them. The CDR3 is 15 residues long. Germline V gene data show CDR1 as LNHDA and CDR2 as SQIVND (reference sequence). CDR3 in DNA: TGTGCCAGTAGTGGGTACTCGGGGAGCTTGACTGAAGCTTTCTTT. Amino acid sequence: CASSGYSGSLTEAFF.

The chain uses TRBV10-3 and TRBJ2-5, with D perhaps matching TRBD2 (5 bases). With 4 bases removed from V and 2 bases from J, the gap between germline ends came to 14 bases. The V gene's germline CDR1 is ENHRY and CDR2 SYGVKD. The CDR3 extends over 15 amino acids. The CDR3 region is CAISGGPGIQETQYF. CDR3 in DNA: TGTGCCATCAGTGGAGGACCGGGAATTCAAGAGACCCAGTACTTC.

CDR3 residues: CASSLVRGNGYTF. The CDR3 DNA reads TGTGCCAGCAGCTTAGTTCGGGGGAATGGCTACACCTTC. The V gene is TRBV7-2, the J gene TRBJ1-2; D is perhaps TRBD1 (5 bases). Germline lookup yields CDR1 SGHTA and CDR2 FQGNSA. This CDR3 is built from 13 residues. V shed 1 base and J shed 6 bases, with 9 bases lying between them.

This rearrangement joins TRBV10-3 to TRBJ2-6; 9 bases align to TRBD1. V was pared by 6 bases and J by 1 base, with 7 bases of the junction left unmatched. Germline CDR1 is ENHRY and CDR2 is SYGVKD. This CDR3 spans 17 amino acids. The CDR3: CAIRQDRGASGANVLTF. CDR3 in DNA: TGTGCCATCAGACAGGACAGGGGTGCGTCTGGGGCCAACGTCCTGACTTTC.

The V and J genes are TRBV9 and TRBJ2-2; D may be TRBD2 (6 bases). The CDR3 has 15 residues. CDR1 is SGDLS and CDR2 is YYNGEE in the germline V gene. Trimming removed 2 bases at V and 6 bases at J, with 14 bases between. This CDR3 is CASSVLSGAAGELFF. The CDR3 DNA is TGTGCCAGCAGCGTTCTGTCGGGAGCGGCCGGGGAGCTGTTTTTT.

The rearrangement joins TRBV27 to TRBJ2-7; 7 bases are shared with TRBD2. This CDR3 comprises 16 residues. CDR1 and CDR2 from the germline V gene are MNHEY and SMNVEV (reference sequence). The trim removed 0 bases at V and 0 bases at J, leaving 5 bases unmatched. The CDR3 loop is CASSLSGTTVSYEQYF. In DNA, the CDR3 is TGTGCCAGCAGTTTATCAGGGACTACGGTCTCCTACGAGCAGTACTTC.

This chain connects TRBV9 to TRBJ2-3; weak D call: TRBD1 (6 bases). Trimming stripped 0 bases from V and 3 bases from J, with 14 bases between. The germline V gene encodes CDR1 SGDLS and CDR2 YYNGEE. This CDR3 is 16 amino acids long. The CDR3 loop is CASSVGADSSTDTQYF. As DNA, the CDR3 is TGTGCCAGCAGCGTAGGGGCGGACAGTAGTACAGATACGCAGTATTTT.

A few counts support this clone. The CDR3 region is CASSPDSLGYGYTF. The CDR3 DNA is TGTGCCAGCTCACCCGACAGTCTTGGCTATGGCTACACCTTC. The chain recombines TRBV18 with TRBJ1-2, with D maybe TRBD1 (5 bases). The germline V gene encodes CDR1 KGHSH and CDR2 LQKENI. There are 14 residues in the CDR3. Trimming took off 3 bases at V and 4 bases at J, with 12 bases between the two ends.

This chain uses TRBV12-5 with TRBJ2-7; maybe TRBD1 (6 bases). Germline CDR1 is LGHNT and CDR2 is FRNRAP. V was shortened by 3 bases and J by 6 bases, with 9 bases between the two germline ends. This CDR3 has 12 residues. The CDR3 loop is CASGFTRGEQYF. The CDR3 coding sequence is TGTGCTAGTGGTTTTACCAGGGGCGAGCAGTACTTC.

The rearrangement joins TRBV10-3 to TRBJ1-3, with no clear D. Germline CDR1 reads ENHRY; CDR2 reads SYGVKD. V gave up 3 bases and J gave up 8 bases, with 17 bases separating them. The CDR3 totals 15 residues. The DNA for the CDR3 is TGTGCCATCAGTGATGCGGCTTTCGGGTCGGACACCATATATTTT. This sequence encodes CAISDAAFGSDTIYF.

The chain joins TRBV5-6 to TRBJ2-7; D uncertain. V was clipped by 5 bases and J by 4 bases, with 16 bases between them. The CDR3 is 14 amino acids. Germline V gene data show CDR1 as SGHDT and CDR2 as YYEEEE. CDR3 amino acids: CASRVRQVPYEQYF. The DNA of the CDR3 is TGTGCCAGCAGGGTTAGGCAGGTTCCTTACGAGCAGTACTTC.

The rearrangement joins TRBV19 to TRBJ1-4; unclear D gene. V was pared by 6 bases and J by 8 bases, with 13 bases between. CDR3 length: 13 amino acids. Per the germline V gene, CDR1 is LNHDA and CDR2 is SQIVND (reference sequence). The CDR3 DNA follows: TGTGCCAGTAGGCCCATTCCCGGGGAAAAACTGTTTTTT. Translation gives CASRPIPGEKLFF.

The chain couples TRBV9 to TRBJ1-1; D possibly corresponds to TRBD1 (6 bases). Germline V lookup: CDR1 SGDLS, CDR2 YYNGEE. V was cut by 7 bases and J by 1 base, with 8 bases left in between. The CDR3 length is 12 residues. CDR3 nucleotides: TGTGCCAGCGGACAGCCGAACACTGAAGCTTTCTTT. The encoded protein is CASGQPNTEAFF. The full variable domain, completed using reference TRBV9 and TRBJ1-1, is DSGVTQTPKHLITATGQRVTLRCSPRSGDLSVYWYQQSLDQGLQFLIQYYNGEERAKGNILERFSAQQFPDLHSELNLSSLELGDSALYFCASGQPNTEAFFGQGTRLTVV.

The chain carries TRBV30 and TRBJ1-5; 8 bases align to TRBD1. The V gene's germline CDR1 is GTSNPN and CDR2 SVGIG (reference sequence). CDR3 length: 14 amino acids. With V trimmed by 3 bases and J by 2 bases, 3 bases remained unmatched. CDR3 amino acids: CAWRQGARNQPQHF. The CDR3 coding sequence is TGTGCCTGGAGGCAGGGGGCTCGCAATCAGCCCCAGCATTTT. Supplemented by reference TRBV30 and TRBJ1-5, the full variable domain reads SQTIHQWPATLVQPVGSPLSLECTVEGTSNPNLYWYRQAAGRGLQLLFYSVGIGQISSEVPQNLSASRPQDRQFILSSKKLLLSDSGFYLCAWRQGARNQPQHFGDGTRLSIL.

This chain connects TRBV4-1 to TRBJ2-1; possibly TRBD1 for D (6 bases). The CDR3 contains 15 residues. Per the germline V gene, CDR1 is MGHRA and CDR2 is YSYEKL. The ends were cut back, 3 bases at V and 2 bases at J, with 11 bases in the middle. The CDR3, as DNA: TGCGCCAGCAGCCAGGGGACACGCACCTACAATGAGCAGTTCTTC. Translated: CASSQGTRTYNEQFF.